The clone carrying this T cell receptor beta chain was detected only a few times. The data derive from a study of blood T cells in healthy people across ages. Primed by a sample-barcoded 5' primer and a J-beta primer mix, a second PCR proceeded for about 6 to 11 cycles. TCRdb reprocessed the 5' RACE reads with MiXCR, giving one entry per CDR3 protein. Among more than 1 million distinct CDR3 sequences listed, 40% to 55% were seen once. The CDR3 is made up of 14 amino acids. Germline values: CDR1 SEHNR, CDR2 FQNEAQ (reference sequence). V was clipped by 5 bases and J by 5 bases; unmatched bases: 5. This chain uses TRBV7-9 with TRBJ2-3; 9 positions agree with TRBD2. This TCR derives from a woman aged 55-70 years in good health. The sequencing input was blood. The CDR3 DNA sequence: TGTGCCAGCAGCCCCGGGACTAGCCTAGATACGCAGTATTTT. It encodes CASSPGTSLDTQYF.